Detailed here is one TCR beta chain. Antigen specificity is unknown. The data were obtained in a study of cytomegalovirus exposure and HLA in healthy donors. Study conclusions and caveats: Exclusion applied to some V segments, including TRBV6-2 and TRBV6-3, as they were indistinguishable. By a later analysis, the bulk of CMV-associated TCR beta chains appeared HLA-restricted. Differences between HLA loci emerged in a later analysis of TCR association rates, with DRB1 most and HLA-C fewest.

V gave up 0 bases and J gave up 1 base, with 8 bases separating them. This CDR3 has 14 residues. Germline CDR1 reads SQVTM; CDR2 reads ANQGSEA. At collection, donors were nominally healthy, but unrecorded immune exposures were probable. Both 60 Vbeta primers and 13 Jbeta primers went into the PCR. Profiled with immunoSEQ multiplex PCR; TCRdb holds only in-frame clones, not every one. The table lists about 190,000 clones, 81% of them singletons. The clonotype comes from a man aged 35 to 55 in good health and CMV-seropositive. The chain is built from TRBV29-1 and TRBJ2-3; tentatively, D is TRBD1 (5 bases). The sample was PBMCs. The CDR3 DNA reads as TGCAGCGTTGAAGATAGCAGGGGCACAGATACGCAGTATTTT. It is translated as CSVEDSRGTDTQYF.